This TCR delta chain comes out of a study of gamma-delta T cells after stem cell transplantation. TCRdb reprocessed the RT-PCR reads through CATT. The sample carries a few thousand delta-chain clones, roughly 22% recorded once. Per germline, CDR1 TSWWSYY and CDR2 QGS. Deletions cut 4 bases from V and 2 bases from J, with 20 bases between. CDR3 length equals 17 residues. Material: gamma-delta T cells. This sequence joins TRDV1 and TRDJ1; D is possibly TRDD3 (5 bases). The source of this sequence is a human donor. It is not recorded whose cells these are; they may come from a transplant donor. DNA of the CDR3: TGTGCTCTTGGGGGCCGATCCTCGGGATTGAGGACCGATAAACTCATCTTT. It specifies CALGGRSSGLRTDKLIF.